Listed below are T cell receptor beta chains from one sample, sequenced in a study of T cell responses to AZD1222 COVID-19 vaccine. TCRdb's copy holds only in-frame clones and misses some; the assay was immunoSEQ multiplex PCR. The sample lists 100,000 to 150,000 clones, around 83% occurring once. The sample consisted of peripheral blood, taken on day 0 of AZD1222 vaccination. These receptors originate from an adult in good health. The conserved cysteine and the conserved F or W are not part of the CDR3 here. The D gene is left open where the match is weak.

TRBV28,13,TRBD2,ASRLRLAGKYEQY
TRBV3-1/TRBV3-2,13,TRBD1,ASSRTDREFNEQF
TRBV9,12,.,ASSVGMGSTEAF
TRBV5-1,12,TRBD1,ASSQGQRGAEAF
TRBV3-1/TRBV3-2,13,TRBD2,ASSQVTSPYNEQF
TRBV18,13,.,ASSPRQLTAYEQY
TRBV5-8,14,.,ASSLGVVTANEKLF
TRBV2,11,.,ASTKTGENEQF
TRBV5-1,12,.,ASTDSSLYNEQF
TRBV7-2,13,TRBD2,ASSLQLAGGHEQF
TRBV5-4,13,TRBD1,ASSVQGSNTGELF
TRBV9,10,.,ASSGNREKLF
TRBV4-1,13,.,ASRPQLFKNQPQH
TRBV7-9,12,.,ASSQAGGDQAQY
TRBV19,12,TRBD1,ASNEQGGNTEAF
TRBV7-9,10,.,ASSLESYGYT
TRBV18,13,TRBD1,ASSGRDSFGNTIY
TRBV6-5,9,.,ASAYNYGYT
TRBV2,14,.,ASSEARQGIGYGYT
TRBV2,11,TRBD1,ASRRQGPTEAF
TRBV24-1,12,.,ATSDSGNDDEQY
TRBV7-9,13,TRBD1,ASSGLRTGSYGYT
TRBV4-1,14,TRBD2,ASRRYSGSGADTQY
TRBV10-1,12,.,ASSELRGTDTQY
TRBV6-6,9,.,ASSQGGGYT
TRBV9,14,.,ASSGGVATFSDEQY
TRBV7-8,16,.,ASSLRTPFREMNTEAF
TRBV11-1,13,.,ASSLQGWRSSPLH
TRBV27,14,TRBD2,ASSLNRRGGVETQY
TRBV20-1,9,.,TSPAGTEAF
TRBV15,11,.,ATSRDRPDTQY
TRBV29-1,12,TRBD1,SVDPGQGNYGYT
TRBV24-1,14,TRBD1,ATSDAPGQGDNEQF
TRBV3-1/TRBV3-2,11,.,ASSLNMNTEAF
TRBV30,13,.,AWSRPSDYTDTQY
TRBV6-4,11,.,ASSDEGGYGYT
TRBV12-5,14,TRBD2,ASGLVSGRANNEQF
TRBV11-2,10,.,ASSLAGTEAF
TRBV9,10,.,ASSSPGEKLF
TRBV30,12,TRBD1,AVDRGRKGSPLH
TRBV7-8,11,.,ASRRVANTEAF
TRBV19,13,TRBD1,ASSSLGTGSDGYT
TRBV27,11,.,ASSLSSYNEQF
TRBV4-3,13,.,ASSQDRGLPNEQF
TRBV7-8,14,.,ASSRALVNSNQPQH
TRBV5-6,13,TRBD1,ASSSDRGRNYGYT